One and the same sample provided the 3 T cell receptor beta chains below, sequenced in a study of T-cell memory formation after mild COVID-19. Each CDR3 protein gets one entry after TCRdb re-called the 5' RACE reads with MiXCR. The sample consists of 45,000 to 55,000 distinct CDR3 sequences, 5.5% to 7.5% of them appearing once. Sample: PBMCs or a T cell subset sorted from them (not recorded which). The receptors originated from a man between 18 and 29 years old who had mild COVID-19 (a few samples of this study predate the infection). Cell type and time point are not known.

Only a few counts were recorded for this clonotype. The chain joins TRBV7-9 to TRBJ1-1, with D uncertain. The CDR3 consists of 15 residues. The germline V gene has CDR1 SEHNR and CDR2 FQNEAQ (reference sequence). The ends were cut back, 5 bases at V and 4 bases at J, with 17 bases in the middle. The CDR3 region has the DNA TGTGCCAGCAGCCCAACCCGCTGGGTTGGCACTGAAGCTTTCTTT. It specifies CASSPTRWVGTEAFF.

This clonotype was counted only a few times. The rearrangement uses TRBV4-3 and TRBJ2-4; unclear D gene. The length of the CDR3 is 15 residues. Germline V CDR1 and CDR2: LGHNA, YSLEER. The germline V and J ends were trimmed by 0 bases and 7 bases, with 13 bases remaining between them. The DNA for the CDR3 is TGCGCCAGCAGCCAAGATCTCGGTACCTCGAACATTCAGTACTTC. This codes for CASSQDLGTSNIQYF.

The chain is built from TRBV12-3 or TRBV12-4 and TRBJ1-6; a weak D match, TRBD1 (6 bases). The CDR3 contains 13 residues. V was pared by 8 bases and J by 10 bases, with 15 bases between. CDR3 sequence: CASSPGAYSPLHF. The CDR3 DNA reads as TGTGCCAGCTCCCCGGGGGCATACTCACCCCTCCACTTT.